The 25 T cell receptor beta chains given below trace back to one sample, sequenced in a study of beta chain features in type 1 diabetes. General study points: Across all four CD4+ subsets, people with type 1 diabetes showed modestly shorter TCRB CDR3s.

Of the isolated RNA, all was reverse transcribed, and so the sequenced material was expressed TCRB transcripts. Libraries were prepared by immunoSEQ multiplex PCR; TCRdb keeps only in-frame clonotypes and omits some of them. The sample comprises roughly 150,000 clones, 7% to 9% of which are singletons, and roughly 0.5% rests with the top ten. These receptors' targets are unknown. Input material: central memory CD4+ T cells from blood. These receptor sequences come from a young man with type 1 diabetes.

The chain combines TRBV6-5 with TRBJ2-5, with 7 bases aligning to TRBD2. This CDR3 has 15 amino acids. The V gene's germline CDR1 is MNHEY and CDR2 SVGAGI. V was clipped by 2 bases and J by 7 bases; unmatched bases: 10. DNA for the CDR3: TGTGCCAGCAGTTACGGCCCGAGCGGGGCGGGGACCCAGTACTTC. It yields the protein CASSYGPSGAGTQYF.

This clone appeared a few times. The rearrangement uses TRBV2 and TRBJ2-7, with TRBD2 matching over 7 bases. Trimming at V came to 8 bases and at J to 1 base, leaving 5 bases not matched to a gene. The CDR3 contains 13 residues. Germline V gene data show CDR1 as SNHLY and CDR2 as FYNNEI. DNA for the CDR3: TGTGCCAGCGCCCGGGGGGATTCCTACGAGCAGTACTTC. Protein sequence: CASARGDSYEQYF.

The chain carries TRBV5-1 and TRBJ2-3; 7 positions match TRBD1. From germline, CDR1 is SGHRS and CDR2 YFSETQ. The CDR3 extends over 15 amino acids. V trimming: 6 bases; J trimming: 9 bases; junction bases outside the gene matches: 16. CDR3 DNA sequence: TGCGCCAGCACCGATAACCGGGACAGTGGTGAAACGCAGTATTTT. Translating gives CASTDNRDSGETQYF.

In its sample, this clone was seen a few times. J is TRBJ2-1 and V is TRBV19, with TRBD2 as a possible D gene (5 bases). Germline assignment: CDR1 LNHDA and CDR2 SQIVND (reference sequence). This CDR3 contains 14 residues. V lost 8 bases to trimming and J lost 2 bases, with 13 bases between them. The CDR3 reads CASRRESAYNEQFF. The CDR3 coding sequence is TGTGCCAGTCGACGGGAATCCGCCTACAATGAGCAGTTCTTC.

The rearrangement joins TRBV28 to TRBJ2-7, with D possibly matching TRBD2 (5 bases). Trimming pared 4 bases from V and 1 base from J, leaving 14 bases between. Germline CDR1 reads MDHEN; CDR2 reads SYDVKM. The CDR3 is 15 amino acids. DNA for the CDR3: TGTGCCAGCAGTTCCACGGGAAGACCTTCCTACGAGCAGTACTTC. Protein: CASSSTGRPSYEQYF.

In its sample, this clone was seen a few times. J is TRBJ2-1 and V is TRBV27, with TRBD1 identical over 7 bases. Germline lookup yields CDR1 MNHEY and CDR2 SMNVEV (reference sequence). This CDR3 is 13 amino acids long. The trim removed 8 bases at V and 9 bases at J, leaving 10 bases unmatched. The chain's CDR3 is CASGRQGGGEQFF. DNA for the CDR3: TGTGCCAGCGGAAGACAGGGTGGGGGTGAGCAGTTCTTC.

This clone has just a few counts. The V gene is TRBV27, the J gene TRBJ2-3; perhaps TRBD1 as D (5 bases). Germline V CDR1 and CDR2: MNHEY, SMNVEV (reference sequence). V was trimmed by 5 bases and J by 0 bases, leaving 12 bases between them. CDR3 length equals 15 residues. As DNA, the CDR3 is TGTGCCAGCAGTCCGCAGGGTACTAGCACAGATACGCAGTATTTT. Translated: CASSPQGTSTDTQYF.

This chain links TRBV5-6 with TRBJ1-2; unclear D gene. Germline V gene lookup returns CDR1 SGHDT and CDR2 YYEEEE. V was shortened by 2 bases and J by 7 bases, with 15 bases between the two germline ends. This CDR3 is 14 amino acids long. CDR3 DNA sequence: TGTGCCAGCAGCTTACCGTCCTCAGCAGGTGGCTACACCTTC. Amino acid sequence: CASSLPSSAGGYTF.

This clone was counted only a few times. The chain links TRBV5-1 to TRBJ2-6, with 10 nucleotides matching TRBD2. This CDR3 has 20 amino acids. Per the germline V gene, CDR1 is SGHRS and CDR2 is YFSETQ. Trimming at V came to 1 base and at J to 0 bases, leaving 10 bases not matched to a gene. CDR3: CASSLSPSGRPNSGANVLTF. DNA of the CDR3: TGCGCCAGCAGCTTGAGCCCTAGCGGGAGACCGAACTCTGGGGCCAACGTCCTGACTTTC.

The chain joins TRBV2 to TRBJ1-2; TRBD1 is a possible D gene (5 bases). Trimming stripped 6 bases from V and 8 bases from J, with 13 bases between. The CDR3 covers 12 residues. The germline gives CDR1 SNHLY, CDR2 FYNNEI. In DNA, the CDR3 is TGTGCCAGCAGGCAGACAGTCCGCGGCTACACCTTC. This translates into CASRQTVRGYTF.

The rearrangement links TRBV5-1 to TRBJ2-5; D may be TRBD2 (5 bases). Germline lookup yields CDR1 SGHRS and CDR2 YFSETQ. V shed 4 bases and J shed 0 bases, with 13 bases lying between them. This CDR3 comprises 15 residues. The chain's CDR3 is CASSPRPGYQETQYF. CDR3 coding DNA: TGCGCCAGCAGCCCTCGGCCGGGGTACCAAGAGACCCAGTACTTC.

V usage is TRBV9 and J usage is TRBJ1-3; D gene unclear. The CDR3 contains 14 residues. Germline CDR1 is SGDLS and CDR2 is YYNGEE. V was shortened by 3 bases and J by 9 bases, with 16 bases between the two germline ends. The CDR3 region has the DNA TGTGCCAGCAGCGATAGCCCCTCTTCGGCCACCATATATTTT. Its protein product is CASSDSPSSATIYF.

The genes are TRBV5-4 and TRBJ2-3; D unclear. V was pared by 4 bases and J by 2 bases, with 5 bases between. The CDR3 contains 12 residues. CDR1 is SGHNT and CDR2 is YYREEE in the germline V gene (reference sequence). The CDR3 bases are TGTGCCAGCAGCAGCCTCACAGATACGCAGTATTTT. Amino acids: CASSSLTDTQYF. Using reference TRBV5-4 and TRBJ2-3 for the parts outside the CDR3, the full variable domain is ETGVTQSPTHLIKTRGQQVTLRCSSQSGHNTVSWYQQALGQGPQFIFQYYREEENGRGNFPPRFSGLQFPNYSSELNVNALELDDSALYLCASSSLTDTQYFGPGTRLTVL.

This clone has a handful of counts. The chain uses TRBV30 and TRBJ1-3; tentative D call: TRBD1 (5 bases). CDR3 length: 12 amino acids. The germline gives CDR1 GTSNPN, CDR2 SVGIG (reference sequence). V lost 5 bases and J lost 1, with 6 bases in between. DNA of the CDR3: TGTGCCTGGCGGGGGTCTGGAAACACCATATATTTT. This gives the protein CAWRGSGNTIYF.

In its sample, this clone was seen a few times. In DNA, the CDR3 is TGTGCCTGGAGTGCCCTGGGACTAGACACAGATACGCAGTATTTT. It specifies CAWSALGLDTDTQYF. This chain links TRBV30 with TRBJ2-3; TRBD2 matches at 8 bases. CDR1 and CDR2 (germline): GTSNPN, SVGIG (reference sequence). The CDR3 runs to 15 residues. Trimming took 1 base from V and 2 from J; bases not matched to a gene: 5.

This clone was seen only a few times. This sequence joins TRBV2 and TRBJ2-7, with 7 bases lining up with TRBD1. Trimming removed 11 bases from V and 0 bases from J; junction bases left unmatched: 10. The V gene's germline CDR1 is SNHLY and CDR2 FYNNEI. The CDR3 is made up of 14 amino acids. Here the CDR3 DNA reads TGTGCCTGCCGGACAGGCCCGAACTCCTACGAGCAGTACTTC. Residues: CACRTGPNSYEQYF.

The chain links TRBV11-2 to TRBJ2-2, with 16 nucleotides matching TRBD2. The V gene end was trimmed by 4 bases and the J gene end by 6 bases; junction bases not matched to a gene: 2. Germline V gene data show CDR1 as SGHAT and CDR2 as FQNNGV. CDR3 length: 16 residues. CDR3 DNA: TGTGCCAGCAGCTCCGGGACTAGCGGGAGGGCCGGGGAGCTGTTTTTT. As protein: CASSSGTSGRAGELFF.

This clone occurred a few times. The chain combines TRBV19 with TRBJ1-5; D unresolved. This CDR3 is built from 13 residues. CDR1 is LNHDA and CDR2 is SQIVND in the germline V gene (reference sequence). V dropped 8 bases and J dropped 6 bases, with 14 bases sitting between them. CDR3 coding DNA: TGTGCCAGTGGAGGCAACTCGCGTCAGCCCCAGCATTTT. It is translated as CASGGNSRQPQHF.

About this clone itself: Additional DNA sequences in this sample encode the identical CDR3. The J gene is TRBJ2-3, the V gene TRBV28; D is unclear. Germline V lookup: CDR1 MDHEN, CDR2 SYDVKM. The CDR3 is 13 residues long. The V and J ends lost 3 bases and 0 bases respectively, with 4 bases between them. CDR3 sequence (DNA): TGTGCCAGCAGTTTGACTAGCACAGATACGCAGTATTTT. Its protein is CASSLTSTDTQYF.

Ten or more counts support this clone. The chain links TRBV11-2 to TRBJ2-5; D is perhaps TRBD2 (6 bases). The CDR3 is 15 amino acids. The V and J ends lost 4 bases and 2 bases respectively, with 14 bases between them. Germline CDR1 is SGHAT and CDR2 is FQNNGV. DNA for the CDR3: TGTGCCAGCAGCTCCAATAGCGGCTCGCAAGAGACCCAGTACTTC. Translated, it gives CASSSNSGSQETQYF.

This clone was picked up a small number of times. The J gene is TRBJ1-5, the V gene TRBV4-1; 7 nucleotides match TRBD1. V dropped 1 base and J dropped 1; count of bases not matched to a gene: 1. The CDR3 has 15 residues. Germline CDR1 and CDR2: MGHRA and YSYEKL. In DNA, the CDR3 is TGCGCCAGCAGCCAAGGGGGACAGAGCAATCAGCCCCAGCATTTT. This codes for CASSQGGQSNQPQHF.

V usage is TRBV21-1 and J usage is TRBJ2-7; the table's D call, TRBD2, has no DNA check behind it. TRBV21-1 represents a pseudogene. This CDR3 is 15 amino acids long. CDR3: CASSKVRGCYYEQYF. CDR3 bases: TGTGCCAGCAGCAAAGTAAGAGGTTGTTACTACGAGCAGTACTTC.

In DNA, the CDR3 is TGTGCCAGCAGTTTACCGAGTAACTCCCTCAATGAGCAGTTCTTC. It encodes CASSLPSNSLNEQFF. This chain connects TRBV28 to TRBJ2-1; D unresolved. CDR1 is MDHEN and CDR2 is SYDVKM in the germline V gene. Trimming removed 2 bases from V and 6 bases from J, with 14 bases in between. The CDR3 contains 15 residues.

There are a few counts of this clone. The chain couples TRBV11-3 to TRBJ2-1, with 8 bases matching TRBD1. In germline, CDR1 is SGHNT, CDR2 YENEEA. CDR3 length equals 13 residues. V dropped 1 base and J dropped 10; count of bases not matched to a gene: 3. Here the CDR3 DNA reads TGTGCCAGCAGCTTAGGGACAGGGAGAGAGCAGTTCTTC. It specifies CASSLGTGREQFF.

The chain uses TRBV7-9 and TRBJ1-4; D uncertain. The CDR3 has 13 residues. Germline assignment: CDR1 SEHNR and CDR2 FQNEAQ (reference sequence). Between the trimmed V and J ends, which lost 5 bases and 5 bases, there was a span of 9 bases. The CDR3 loop reads CASSQDFNEKLFF. CDR3 DNA sequence: TGTGCCAGCAGCCAGGACTTCAATGAAAAACTGTTTTTT.